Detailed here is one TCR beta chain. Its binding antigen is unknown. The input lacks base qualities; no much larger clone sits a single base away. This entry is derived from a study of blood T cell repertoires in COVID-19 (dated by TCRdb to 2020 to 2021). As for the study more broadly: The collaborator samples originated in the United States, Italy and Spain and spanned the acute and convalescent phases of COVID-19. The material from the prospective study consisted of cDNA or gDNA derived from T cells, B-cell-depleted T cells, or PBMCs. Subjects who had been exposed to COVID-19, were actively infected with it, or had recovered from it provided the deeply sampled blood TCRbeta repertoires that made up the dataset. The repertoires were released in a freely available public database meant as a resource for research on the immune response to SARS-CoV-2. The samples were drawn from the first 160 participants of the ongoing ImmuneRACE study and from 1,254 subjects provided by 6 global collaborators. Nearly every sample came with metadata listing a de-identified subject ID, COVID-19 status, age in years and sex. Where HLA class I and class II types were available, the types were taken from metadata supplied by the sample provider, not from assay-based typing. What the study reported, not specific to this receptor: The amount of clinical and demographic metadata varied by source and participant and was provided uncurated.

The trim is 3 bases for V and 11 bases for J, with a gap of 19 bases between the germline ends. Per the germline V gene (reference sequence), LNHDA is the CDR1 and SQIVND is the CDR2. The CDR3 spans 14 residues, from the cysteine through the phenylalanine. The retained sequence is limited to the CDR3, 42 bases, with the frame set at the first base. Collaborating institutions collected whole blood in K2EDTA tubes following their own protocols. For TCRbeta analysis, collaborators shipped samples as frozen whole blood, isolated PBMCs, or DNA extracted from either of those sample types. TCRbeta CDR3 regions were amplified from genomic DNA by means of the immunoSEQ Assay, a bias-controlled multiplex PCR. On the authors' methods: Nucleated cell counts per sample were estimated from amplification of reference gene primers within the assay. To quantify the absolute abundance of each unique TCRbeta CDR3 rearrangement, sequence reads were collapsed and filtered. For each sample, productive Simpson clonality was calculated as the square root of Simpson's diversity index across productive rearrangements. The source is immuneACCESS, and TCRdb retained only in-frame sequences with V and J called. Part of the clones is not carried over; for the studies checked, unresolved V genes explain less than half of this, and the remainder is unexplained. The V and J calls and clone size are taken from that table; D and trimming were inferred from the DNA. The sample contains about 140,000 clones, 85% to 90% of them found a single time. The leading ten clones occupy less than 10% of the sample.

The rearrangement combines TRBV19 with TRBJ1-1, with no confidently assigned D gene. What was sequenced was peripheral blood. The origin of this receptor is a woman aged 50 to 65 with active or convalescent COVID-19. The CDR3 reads CASSIRLGSPEAFF. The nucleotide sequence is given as TGTGCCAGTAGTATTCGGTTAGGCAGCCCGGAGGCTTTCTTT.